This T cell receptor beta chain was captured in a study of shared clonotypes between healthy human individuals. All of the donors resided in Nashville, Tennessee, and each was a Caucasian adult. Study conclusions and caveats: Richness estimates generally favored naive over memory subsets.

To note about this clone: Antigen unknown.

Germline lookup yields CDR1 MDHEN and CDR2 SYDVKM. The CDR3 is 14 amino acids. Trimming pared 7 bases from V and 4 bases from J, leaving 13 bases between. Original handling: Sequence data from immunoSEQ were junction-only and lacked quality scores; consequently, filtering differed. Measured with immunoSEQ multiplex PCR; TCRdb has only the in-frame clones, and not every one. The DNA was the basis for D and trimming; V, J and clone size are from that table. The sample has just over 2,000,000 clones; roughly 94% are singletons. The V call is TRBV28, the J call TRBJ2-2; D unclear. The receptor's source is a man between 18 and 35 years old in good health. The sequencing sample was made of naive CD4+ T cells sorted from blood. Subset defined: CD45RA+ positively selected. In nucleotides, the CDR3 is TGTGCCAGCACCTTACAAGGCTTCACCGGGGAGCTGTTTTTT. Its translation: CASTLQGFTGELFF.